The 15 T cell receptor beta chains below all came from one sample that was sequenced in a study of post-analysis software for immune sequencing data. These receptors' antigens are unknown. Broader study findings: About 5 TRBV segments were more frequent in patients than controls; TRBV5-6, TRBV5-1 and TRBV20-1 belonged to this group.

Unique molecular identifiers tagged the TCR beta cDNA libraries. TCRdb used MiXCR to reprocess the PCR reads, holding one entry per CDR3 protein. The table lists 820,000 or so distinct CDR3 sequences, about 53% of them singletons. The sequenced material came from blood. The receptors stem from a girl aged 5-17 years with multiple sclerosis.

V and J are TRBV4-2 and TRBJ2-7, with TRBD1 matching 7 bases. The trim removed 4 bases at V and 1 base at J, leaving 4 bases unmatched. CDR3 length: 14 amino acids. Germline assignment: CDR1 LGHNA and CDR2 YNFKEQ. The CDR3 DNA reads TGTGCCAGCAGCCTTGGACAGGAGTCCTACGAGCAGTACTTC. This codes for CASSLGQESYEQYF.

The chain carries TRBV7-2 and TRBJ2-7; perhaps TRBD1 as D (5 bases). CDR3 length equals 16 residues. CDR1 and CDR2 (germline): SGHTA, FQGNSA. The V end was cut by 1 base, the J end by 0 bases, with 13 bases between. The CDR3 DNA follows: TGTGCCAGCAGCTTAGAGTGGGGCGTGGACTCCTACGAGCAGTACTTC. The encoded protein is CASSLEWGVDSYEQYF. The full variable domain, rest sourced from reference TRBV7-2 and TRBJ2-7, is GAGVSQSPSNKVTEKGKDVELRCDPISGHTALYWYRQSLGQGLEFLIYFQGNSAPDKSGLPSDRFSAERTGGSVSTLTIQRTQQEDSAVYLCASSLEWGVDSYEQYFGPGTRLTVT.

The chain is built from TRBV20-1 and TRBJ2-3, with D perhaps TRBD1 (7 bases). Germline V gene data show CDR1 as DFQATT and CDR2 as SNEGSKA (reference sequence). The ends were cut back, 5 bases at V and 7 bases at J, with 19 bases in the middle. The CDR3 has 14 residues. CDR3 protein: CSAGRQGRGYTQYF. Written as DNA, the CDR3 is TGCAGTGCTGGAAGACAGGGCCGGGGGTATACGCAGTATTTT.

V and J are TRBV12-3 or TRBV12-4 and TRBJ2-1; D gene unclear. Trimming shortened V by 7 bases and J by 12 bases, and 16 bases separated the two germline ends. This CDR3 is 12 amino acids long. The CDR3 DNA reads as TGTGCCAGCACCTTGAATCGGAGATCGCAGTTCTTC. It codes for CASTLNRRSQFF.

This clonotype was detected only a few times. The V and J genes are TRBV5-1 and TRBJ2-7; 7 bases are shared with TRBD1. This CDR3 is built from 12 residues. In germline, CDR1 is SGHRS, CDR2 YFSETQ. With V trimmed by 3 bases and J by 6 bases, 3 bases remained unmatched. The CDR3 sequence: CASSYHRGEQYF. The CDR3 DNA sequence: TGCGCCAGCAGCTACCACAGGGGCGAGCAGTACTTC.

The chain is built from TRBV20-1 and TRBJ2-1, with D perhaps TRBD1 or TRBD2 (5 bases each). There are 11 residues in the CDR3. CDR1 is DFQATT, CDR2 SNEGSKA, per germline (reference sequence). The V end lost 5 bases, the J end lost 8 bases, and 10 bases lay between the germline ends. CDR3 loop: CSASVGDEQFF. For the CDR3, the DNA is TGCAGTGCTTCTGTGGGGGATGAGCAGTTCTTC.

This clonotype was seen more than once but under ten times. This chain joins TRBV7-2 and TRBJ1-2; 9 nucleotides agree with TRBD1. The CDR3 covers 14 residues. Germline CDR1 SGHTA, CDR2 FQGNSA. V dropped 4 bases and J dropped 3; count of bases not matched to a gene: 3. CDR3 sequence (DNA): TGTGCCAGCAGCTCTCGGACAGGGGACTATGGCTACACCTTC. This encodes CASSSRTGDYGYTF. Combining the CDR3 with reference TRBV7-2 and TRBJ1-2 gives the whole variable domain GAGVSQSPSNKVTEKGKDVELRCDPISGHTALYWYRQSLGQGLEFLIYFQGNSAPDKSGLPSDRFSAERTGGSVSTLTIQRTQQEDSAVYLCASSSRTGDYGYTFGSGTRLTVV.

The chain couples TRBV7-3 to TRBJ2-3, with TRBD2 matching 8 bases. J gave up 2 bases and V 2 bases, and 15 bases lay outside the gene matches. The CDR3 runs 19 residues. Germline V CDR1 and CDR2: SGHTA, FQGTGA. The CDR3 bases are TGTGCCAGCAGCTTAGAGCGCGCGGGGAGCGGGGGTGTCACAGATACGCAGTATTTT. Its protein product is CASSLERAGSGGVTDTQYF. The full variable domain, in which reference TRBV7-3 and TRBJ2-3 provide the parts outside the CDR3, is GAGVSQTPSNKVTEKGKYVELRCDPISGHTALYWYRQSLGQGPEFLIYFQGTGAADDSGLPNDRFFAVRPEGSVSTLKIQRTERGDSAVYLCASSLERAGSGGVTDTQYFGPGTRLTVL.

The rearrangement links TRBV15 to TRBJ2-3; 9 nucleotides align to TRBD2. The J segment lost 7 bases and the V segment lost 8 bases, leaving 13 bases of the junction unmatched. The germline V gene encodes CDR1 LNHNV and CDR2 YYDKDF (reference sequence). This CDR3 spans 15 amino acids. For the CDR3, the DNA is TGTGCCACCGACCCGGGACTAGCAATTTTGAATACGCAGTATTTT. This encodes CATDPGLAILNTQYF. The full variable domain, in which reference TRBV15 and TRBJ2-3 provide the parts outside the CDR3, is DAMVIQNPRYQVTQFGKPVTLSCSQTLNHNVMYWYQQKSSQAPKLLFHYYDKDFNNEADTPDNFQSRRPNTSFCFLDIRSPGLGDTAMYLCATDPGLAILNTQYFGPGTRLTVL.

This chain connects TRBV29-1 to TRBJ2-3, with a tentative D call TRBD2 (5 bases). CDR1 and CDR2 (germline): SQVTM, ANQGSEA. Trimming stripped 6 bases from V and 0 bases from J, with 13 bases between. The CDR3 loop spans 14 amino acids. DNA for the CDR3: TGCAGCGTCCAAACTAGTGCTAGCACAGATACGCAGTATTTT. This gives the protein CSVQTSASTDTQYF.

The CDR3 DNA sequence: TGTGCCAGCAGCTCCGGGACAGGGATTCCCTCAACTAATGAAAAACTGTTTTTT. Its translation is CASSSGTGIPSTNEKLFF. The V and J genes are TRBV12-3 or TRBV12-4 and TRBJ1-4; 9 nucleotides line up with TRBD1. CDR3 size: 18 residues. V lost 6 bases and J lost 0; bases outside the gene matches: 11.

The J gene is TRBJ2-5, the V gene TRBV10-3, with 7 nucleotides matching TRBD2. This CDR3 region has 14 residues. Germline CDR1 and CDR2: ENHRY and SYGVKD. Germline trimming cut 8 bases from V and 5 bases from J; bases unmatched to any gene: 11. The CDR3 protein is CAIGEAGWGETQYF. The CDR3 nucleotides read TGTGCCATCGGGGAAGCGGGATGGGGGGAGACCCAGTACTTC.

This chain connects TRBV12-3 or TRBV12-4 to TRBJ2-3; TRBD2 might be the D (5 bases). V was cut by 10 bases and J by 1 base, with 9 bases left in between. The CDR3 contains 12 residues. CDR3 bases: TGTGCCACTACTAGTGGCACAGATACGCAGTATTTT. Encoded protein: CATTSGTDTQYF.

The V gene is TRBV7-3, the J gene TRBJ2-7; TRBD2 matches 7 bases. The germline gives CDR1 SGHTA, CDR2 FQGTGA. CDR3 length: 15 amino acids. The junction had 8 bases not matched to a gene; V was cut back by 5 bases and J by 1 base. The DNA for the CDR3 is TGTGCCAGCAGCCGTCAGGGCGGGAGTTCCTACGAGCAGTACTTC. This translates into CASSRQGGSSYEQYF. Complete variable domain (other parts from reference TRBV7-3 and TRBJ2-7): GAGVSQTPSNKVTEKGKYVELRCDPISGHTALYWYRQSLGQGPEFLIYFQGTGAADDSGLPNDRFFAVRPEGSVSTLKIQRTERGDSAVYLCASSRQGGSSYEQYFGPGTRLTVT.

Only a few counts were recorded for this clonotype. The chain carries TRBV7-9 and TRBJ2-7; 7 positions match TRBD1. Germline CDR1 SEHNR, CDR2 FQNEAQ (reference sequence). The CDR3 is 14 amino acids. J was trimmed by 2 bases and V by 3 bases; bases with no gene match: 4. The CDR3 sequence is CASSLSGTAYEQYF. CDR3 coding DNA: TGTGCCAGCAGCTTGTCCGGGACAGCCTACGAGCAGTACTTC.